The clone carrying this T cell receptor (beta chain) has more than one count but fewer than ten. Its matching antigen is unknown. The sample belongs to a study of cytomegalovirus exposure and HLA in healthy donors. Study-level background: Approximately 80 million unique TCRs from HLA-typed donors were held in an early data release.

Points from the study as a whole: TCR beta sequences reportedly predicted most subjects' HLA-A and HLA-B alleles accurately. In a later analysis, TCR beta V- and J-gene trimming was associated with a missense DCLRE1C variant. Later analysis revealed greater clonal expansion in HLA-associated TCR beta chains than in equally common others.

Germline V gene data show CDR1 as MNHNS and CDR2 as SASEGT. The ends were cut back, 8 bases at V and 1 base at J, with 12 bases in the middle. There are 13 residues in the CDR3. Researchers ran the PCR with 60 Vbeta and 13 Jbeta primers. The protocol was immunoSEQ multiplex PCR, while the TCRdb copy is restricted to in-frame clones and leaves out a portion. The sample has more than 100,000 clones, 80% seen once. The clonotype originates from a man under 40 in good health and CMV-seronegative. Sequencing used PBMCs. This chain connects TRBV6-1 to TRBJ2-7; D is ambiguous. Here the CDR3 DNA reads TGTGCCAGCGCCCCGAGGCAGTCCTACGAGCAGTACTTC. Protein sequence: CASAPRQSYEQYF.